These 5 T cell receptor beta chains were sequenced from one sample in a study of control samples from healthy donors and cancer patients. The assay was immunoSEQ multiplex PCR, and TCRdb's table has in-frame clones only and misses some. The sample includes 71,000 or so clones, about 90% seen only once; the top ten take around 20%. Sequencing input: PBMCs. Source of these receptors: a man in his 60s with lung cancer.

The genes are TRBV5-1 and TRBJ1-3; tentative D call: TRBD1 (5 bases). V gave up 0 bases and J gave up 2 bases, with 12 bases separating them. CDR1 and CDR2 from the germline V gene are SGHRS and YFSETQ. The CDR3 is made up of 16 amino acids. CDR3 region: CASSLGGAGTGNTIYF. The CDR3 nucleotides read TGCGCCAGCAGCTTGGGTGGGGCAGGGACTGGAAACACCATATATTTT.

The rearrangement joins TRBV7-3 to TRBJ2-3; D is possibly TRBD1 or TRBD2 (5 bases each). Germline values: CDR1 SGHTA, CDR2 FQGTGA. V lost 5 bases and J lost 6, with 18 bases in between. The CDR3 covers 15 residues. The CDR3 reads CASSPWGTGQDTQYF. The DNA for the CDR3 is TGTGCCAGCAGCCCCTGGGGGACGGGCCAGGATACGCAGTATTTT. Looking up the rest from reference TRBV7-3 and TRBJ2-3 gives the full variable domain: GAGVSQTPSNKVTEKGKYVELRCDPISGHTALYWYRQSLGQGPEFLIYFQGTGAADDSGLPNDRFFAVRPEGSVSTLKIQRTERGDSAVYLCASSPWGTGQDTQYFGPGTRLTVL.

For the CDR3, the DNA is TGTGCCAGCAGTGCGGAAGGGGGTGCATACGAGCAGTACTTC. It is translated as CASSAEGGAYEQYF. The chain uses TRBV2 and TRBJ2-7, with D tentatively TRBD1 (6 bases). Germline CDR1 and CDR2: SNHLY and FYNNEI. This CDR3 is 14 amino acids long. With 4 bases removed from V and 4 bases from J, the gap between germline ends came to 14 bases. The full variable domain, in which reference TRBV2 and TRBJ2-7 provide the parts outside the CDR3, is EPEVTQTPSHQVTQMGQEVILRCVPISNHLYFYWYRQILGQKVEFLVSFYNNEISEKSEIFDDQFSVERPDGSNFTLKIRSTKLEDSAMYFCASSAEGGAYEQYFGPGTRLTVT.

V gene TRBV1 combines with J gene TRBJ2-5; the D call of TRBD2 is as the table states it, not checked on the DNA. TRBV1 is flagged as a pseudogene. The length of the CDR3 is 20 residues. CDR3 amino acids: CTSSQRLDSKTSGSQETQYF. CDR3 coding DNA: TGCACCAGCAGCCAACGCCTAGACAGTAAGACTAGCGGGTCCCAAGAGACCCAGTACTTC.

CDR3 coding DNA: TGTGCCAGTAGACGGGACAGGGGAGCGAACACCGGGGAGCTGTTTTTT. As protein: CASRRDRGANTGELFF. This chain uses TRBV19 with TRBJ2-2, with 10 nucleotides matching TRBD1. The CDR3 sequence is 16 residues long. The J segment lost 0 bases and the V segment lost 6 bases, leaving 4 bases of the junction unmatched. The germline CDR1 and CDR2 sequences are LNHDA and SQIVND (reference sequence).